This T cell receptor beta chain was documented in a study of monozygotic twins with inflammatory bowel disease. The V gene's germline CDR1 is KGHSH and CDR2 LQKENI. The CDR3 covers 14 residues. TCRdb derives one entry per CDR3 protein from the 5' RACE reads, leaving out DNA. The ten most abundant clones cover over 2% of a sample with 330,000 or so distinct CDR3 sequences. This clonotype originated in a human donor with ulcerative colitis or Crohn's disease, or a healthy co-twin of an affected twin (not recorded which). V usage is TRBV18 and J usage is TRBJ1-5. The sequencing sample was made of blood. The CDR3 sequence: CASSRERGHQPQHF.